These T cell receptor beta chains were read from a single sample in a study of T cells expressing NK-cell markers. TCRdb derives one entry per CDR3 protein from the 5' RACE reads, leaving out DNA. This table lists about 460,000 distinct CDR3 sequences. The material sequenced was blood T cells: a sorted CD56 or NKG2C T cell subset, CD4+ or CD8+ T cells, or bulk PBMC T cells (not recorded which). The receptor source for this set is a woman aged 45-65 years in good health. Both conserved end residues are part of each CDR3.

TRBJ1-4,TRBV7-2,CASSLQGTRSKLFF
TRBJ2-1,TRBV5-6,CASSSPSGTPGFF
TRBJ1-2,TRBV5-1,CASSLDREFYGYTF
TRBJ1-1,TRBV2,CASSEEGTREAFF
TRBJ1-4,TRBV29-1,CSVEGPGATNEKLFF
TRBJ2-1,TRBV5-1,CASSAQGDEQFF
TRBJ2-1,TRBV7-8,CASSRPRDYNEQFF
TRBJ2-1,TRBV7-3,CASGTAGPEQFF
TRBJ2-7,TRBV7-9,CASSLGGTRGEQYF
TRBJ1-1,TRBV7-9,CASTSYQFEAFF
TRBJ2-7,TRBV12-3/TRBV12-4,CASSLTGEVGQYF
TRBJ1-3,TRBV12-3/TRBV12-4,CASISSGLENTIYF
TRBJ2-2,TRBV24-1,CATSEPTGSGLRNTGELFF
TRBJ1-2,TRBV29-1,CSVERTEVGYTF
TRBJ1-2,TRBV6-5,CASSYSIPGAYTF
TRBJ2-7,TRBV4-1,CASSQEMRRGTAYEQYF
TRBJ2-7,TRBV5-1,CASSTNVASYEQYF
TRBJ2-5,TRBV27,CASSLVGGGTQYF
TRBJ2-2,TRBV7-9,CASSLLLTGETGELFF
TRBJ1-5,TRBV6-2/TRBV6-3,CAFPLKRDSQNQPQHF
TRBJ2-7,TRBV20-1,CSARPPWGYEQYF
TRBJ2-5,TRBV20-1,CSADYGGRAQETQYF
TRBJ1-5,TRBV12-3/TRBV12-4,CASRLTGSNQPQHF
TRBJ1-4,TRBV12-3/TRBV12-4,CASRRGAEYQEKLFF
TRBJ1-4,TRBV20-1,CSASRGSNEKLFF
TRBJ2-5,TRBV27,CASSFGLAGEGETQYF
TRBJ1-6,TRBV11-3,CASSLPGTKLLHF
TRBJ2-1,TRBV28,CASSSQTRSYNEQFF
TRBJ2-3,TRBV6-5,CASSYSGTFTDTQYF
TRBJ2-1,TRBV20-1,CSARDDWGGGEQFF
TRBJ2-7,TRBV5-1,CASSLGLSTRFEQYF
TRBJ1-3,TRBV11-2,CASSLSFSSGNTIYF
TRBJ2-3,TRBV7-9,CASSFAGSSDTQYF
TRBJ2-2,TRBV5-6,CASSLMLRVANTGELFF
TRBJ2-7,TRBV14,CASSPIGQDNEQYF
TRBJ1-6,TRBV7-9,CASSPGQGSNSPLHF
TRBJ1-4,TRBV20-1,CSAPGGPVDEKLFF
TRBJ2-1,TRBV18,CASSPIDNEQFF
TRBJ1-5,TRBV4-1,CASSQDEQGANQPQHF
TRBJ2-1,TRBV12-3/TRBV12-4,CASSLGRGLAGGNEQFF
TRBJ1-1,TRBV27,CASSLLRPDLETEAFF
TRBJ1-5,TRBV20-1,CSAREPGQRLSPQHF
TRBJ1-6,TRBV15,CATSEGSKNSPLHF
TRBJ2-7,TRBV3-1,CASSQGFRGISYEQYF
TRBJ1-1,TRBV12-3/TRBV12-4,CASSSGEARKAFF
TRBJ2-1,TRBV5-1,CASSLGGEGPYNEQFF
TRBJ2-1,TRBV29-1,CSVVGIRDNSYNEQFF
TRBJ2-3,TRBV20-1,CSARAIWTISTDTQYF
TRBJ2-1,TRBV6-5,CASSFHGDEGQFF
TRBJ2-2,TRBV12-3/TRBV12-4,CASTRGLGFGTGELFF
TRBJ1-4,TRBV5-1,CASSWASSTNEKLFF
TRBJ2-3,TRBV9,CASSVAPRGGSTDTQYF
TRBJ2-1,TRBV6-6,CASSSMGLAGRNEQFF